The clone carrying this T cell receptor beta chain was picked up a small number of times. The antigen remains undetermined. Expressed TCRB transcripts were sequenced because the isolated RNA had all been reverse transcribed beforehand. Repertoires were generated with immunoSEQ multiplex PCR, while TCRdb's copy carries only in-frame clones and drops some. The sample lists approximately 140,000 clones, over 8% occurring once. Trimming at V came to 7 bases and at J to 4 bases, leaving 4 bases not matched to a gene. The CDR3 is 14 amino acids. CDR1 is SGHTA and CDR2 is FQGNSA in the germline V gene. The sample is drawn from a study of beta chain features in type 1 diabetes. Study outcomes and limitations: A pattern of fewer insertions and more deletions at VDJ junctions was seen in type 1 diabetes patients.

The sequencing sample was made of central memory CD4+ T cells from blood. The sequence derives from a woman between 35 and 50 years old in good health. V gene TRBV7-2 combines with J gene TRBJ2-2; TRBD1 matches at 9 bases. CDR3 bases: TGTGCCAGCAAGGGACAGGGTGTCACCGGGGAGCTGTTTTTT. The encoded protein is CASKGQGVTGELFF.